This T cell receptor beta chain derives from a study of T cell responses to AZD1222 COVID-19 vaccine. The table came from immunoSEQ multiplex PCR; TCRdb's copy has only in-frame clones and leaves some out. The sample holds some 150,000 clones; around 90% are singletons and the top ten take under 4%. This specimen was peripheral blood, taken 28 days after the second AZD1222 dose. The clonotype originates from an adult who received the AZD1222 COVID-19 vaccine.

This chain's CDR3 is CASSSQGAGTEAFF. The CDR3 nucleotides are TGTGCCAGCAGCTCACAGGGGGCGGGCACTGAAGCTTTCTTT. The chain has TRBV7-2 and TRBJ1-1; 9 nucleotides line up with TRBD1. Germline V lookup: CDR1 SGHTA, CDR2 FQGNSA. V was pared by 4 bases and J by 4 bases, with 4 bases of the junction left unmatched. CDR3 length: 14 residues.